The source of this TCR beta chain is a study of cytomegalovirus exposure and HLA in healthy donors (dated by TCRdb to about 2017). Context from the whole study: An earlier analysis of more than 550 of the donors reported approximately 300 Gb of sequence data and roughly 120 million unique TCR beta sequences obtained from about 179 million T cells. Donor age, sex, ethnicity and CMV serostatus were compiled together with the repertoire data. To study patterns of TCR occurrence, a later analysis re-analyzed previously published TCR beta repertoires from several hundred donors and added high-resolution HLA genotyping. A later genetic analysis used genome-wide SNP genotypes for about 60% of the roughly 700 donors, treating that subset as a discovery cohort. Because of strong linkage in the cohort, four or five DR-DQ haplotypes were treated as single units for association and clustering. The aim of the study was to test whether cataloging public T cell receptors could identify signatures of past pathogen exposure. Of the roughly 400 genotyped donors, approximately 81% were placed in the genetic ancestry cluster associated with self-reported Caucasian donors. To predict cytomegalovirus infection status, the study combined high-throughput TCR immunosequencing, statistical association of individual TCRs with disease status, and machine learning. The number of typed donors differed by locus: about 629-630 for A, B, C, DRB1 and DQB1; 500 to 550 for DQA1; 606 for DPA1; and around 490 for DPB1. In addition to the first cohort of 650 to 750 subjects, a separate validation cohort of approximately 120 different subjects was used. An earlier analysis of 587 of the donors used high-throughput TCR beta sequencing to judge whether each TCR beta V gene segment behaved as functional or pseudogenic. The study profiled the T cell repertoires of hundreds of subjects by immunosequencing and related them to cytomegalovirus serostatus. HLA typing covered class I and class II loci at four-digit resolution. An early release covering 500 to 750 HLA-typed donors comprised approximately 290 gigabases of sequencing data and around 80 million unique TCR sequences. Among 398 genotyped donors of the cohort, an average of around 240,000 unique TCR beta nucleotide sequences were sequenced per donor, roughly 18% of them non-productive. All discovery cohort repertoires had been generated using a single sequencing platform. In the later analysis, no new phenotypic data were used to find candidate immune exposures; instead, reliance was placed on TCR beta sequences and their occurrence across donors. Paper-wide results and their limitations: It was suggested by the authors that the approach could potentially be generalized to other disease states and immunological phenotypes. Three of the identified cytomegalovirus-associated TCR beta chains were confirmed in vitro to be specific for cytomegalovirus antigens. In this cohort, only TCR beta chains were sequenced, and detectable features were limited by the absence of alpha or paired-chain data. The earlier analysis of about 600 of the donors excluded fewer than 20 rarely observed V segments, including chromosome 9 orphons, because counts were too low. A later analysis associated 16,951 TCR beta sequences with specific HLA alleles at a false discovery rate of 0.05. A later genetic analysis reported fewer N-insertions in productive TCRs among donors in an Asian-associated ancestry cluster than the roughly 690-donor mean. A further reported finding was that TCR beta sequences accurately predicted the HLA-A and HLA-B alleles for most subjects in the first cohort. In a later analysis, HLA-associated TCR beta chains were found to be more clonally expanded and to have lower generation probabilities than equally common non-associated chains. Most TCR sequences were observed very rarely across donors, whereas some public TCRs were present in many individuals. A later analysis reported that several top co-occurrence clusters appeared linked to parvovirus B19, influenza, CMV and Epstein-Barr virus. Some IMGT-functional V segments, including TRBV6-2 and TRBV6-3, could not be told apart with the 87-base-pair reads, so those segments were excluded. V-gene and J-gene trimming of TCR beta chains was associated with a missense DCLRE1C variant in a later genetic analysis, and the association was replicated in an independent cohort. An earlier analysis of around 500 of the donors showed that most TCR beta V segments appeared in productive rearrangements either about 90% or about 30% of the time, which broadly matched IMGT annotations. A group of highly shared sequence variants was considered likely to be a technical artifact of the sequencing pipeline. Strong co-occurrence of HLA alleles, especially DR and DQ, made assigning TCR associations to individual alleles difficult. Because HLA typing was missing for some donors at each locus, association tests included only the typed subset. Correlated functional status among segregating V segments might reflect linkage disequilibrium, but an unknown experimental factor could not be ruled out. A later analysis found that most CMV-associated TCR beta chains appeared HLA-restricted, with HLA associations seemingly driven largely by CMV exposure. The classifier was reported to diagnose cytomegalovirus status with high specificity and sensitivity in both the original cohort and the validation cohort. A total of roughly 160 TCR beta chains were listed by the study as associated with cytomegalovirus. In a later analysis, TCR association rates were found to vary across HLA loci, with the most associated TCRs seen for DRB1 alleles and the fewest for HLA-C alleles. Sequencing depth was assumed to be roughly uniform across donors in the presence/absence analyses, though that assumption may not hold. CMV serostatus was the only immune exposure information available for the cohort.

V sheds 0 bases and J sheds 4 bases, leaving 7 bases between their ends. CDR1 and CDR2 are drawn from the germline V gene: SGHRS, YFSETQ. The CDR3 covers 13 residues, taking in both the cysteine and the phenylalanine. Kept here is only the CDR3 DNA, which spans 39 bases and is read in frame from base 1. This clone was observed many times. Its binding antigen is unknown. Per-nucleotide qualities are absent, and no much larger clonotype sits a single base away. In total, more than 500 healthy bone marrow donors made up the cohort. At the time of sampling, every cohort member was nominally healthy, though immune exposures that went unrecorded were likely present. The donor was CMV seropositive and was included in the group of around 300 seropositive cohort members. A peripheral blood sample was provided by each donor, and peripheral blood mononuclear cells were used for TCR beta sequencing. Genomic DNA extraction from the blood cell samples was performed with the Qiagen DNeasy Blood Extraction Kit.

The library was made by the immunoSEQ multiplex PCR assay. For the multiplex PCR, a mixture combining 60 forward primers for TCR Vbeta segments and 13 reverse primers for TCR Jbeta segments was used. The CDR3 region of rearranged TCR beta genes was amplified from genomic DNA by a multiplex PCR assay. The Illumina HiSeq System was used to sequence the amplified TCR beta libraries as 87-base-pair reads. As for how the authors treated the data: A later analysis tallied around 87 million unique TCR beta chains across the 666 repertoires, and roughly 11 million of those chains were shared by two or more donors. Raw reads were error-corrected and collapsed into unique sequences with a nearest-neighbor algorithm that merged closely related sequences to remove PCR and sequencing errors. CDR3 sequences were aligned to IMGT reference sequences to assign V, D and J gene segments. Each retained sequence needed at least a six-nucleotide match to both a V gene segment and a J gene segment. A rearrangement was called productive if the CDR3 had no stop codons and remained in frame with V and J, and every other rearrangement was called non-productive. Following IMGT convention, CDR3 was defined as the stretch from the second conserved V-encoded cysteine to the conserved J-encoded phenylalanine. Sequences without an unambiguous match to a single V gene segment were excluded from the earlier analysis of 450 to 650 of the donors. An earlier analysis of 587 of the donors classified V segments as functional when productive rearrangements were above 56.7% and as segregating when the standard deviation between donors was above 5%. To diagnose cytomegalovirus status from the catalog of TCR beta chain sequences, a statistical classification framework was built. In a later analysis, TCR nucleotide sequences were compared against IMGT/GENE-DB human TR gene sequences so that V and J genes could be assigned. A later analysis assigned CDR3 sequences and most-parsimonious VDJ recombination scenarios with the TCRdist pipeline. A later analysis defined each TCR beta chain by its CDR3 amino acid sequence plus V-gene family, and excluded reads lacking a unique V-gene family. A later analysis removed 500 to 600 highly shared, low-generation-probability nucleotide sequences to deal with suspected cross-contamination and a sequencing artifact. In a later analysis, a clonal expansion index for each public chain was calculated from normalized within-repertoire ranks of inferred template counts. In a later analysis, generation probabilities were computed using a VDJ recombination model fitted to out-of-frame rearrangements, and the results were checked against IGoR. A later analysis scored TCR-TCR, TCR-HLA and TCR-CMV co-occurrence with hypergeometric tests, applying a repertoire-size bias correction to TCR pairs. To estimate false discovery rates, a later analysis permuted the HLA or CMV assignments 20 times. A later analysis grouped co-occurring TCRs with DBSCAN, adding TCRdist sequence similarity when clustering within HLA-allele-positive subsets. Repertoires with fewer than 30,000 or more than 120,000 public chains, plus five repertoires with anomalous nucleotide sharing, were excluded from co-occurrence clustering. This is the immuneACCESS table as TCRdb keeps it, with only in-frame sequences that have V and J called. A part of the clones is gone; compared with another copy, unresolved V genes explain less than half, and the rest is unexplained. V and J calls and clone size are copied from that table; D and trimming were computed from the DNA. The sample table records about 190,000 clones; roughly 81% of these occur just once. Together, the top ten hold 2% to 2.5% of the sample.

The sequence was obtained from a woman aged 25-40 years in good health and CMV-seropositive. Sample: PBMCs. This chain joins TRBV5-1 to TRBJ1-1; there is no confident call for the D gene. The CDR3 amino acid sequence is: CASSLVSGTEAFF. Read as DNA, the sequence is TGCGCCAGCAGCTTGGTATCGGGCACTGAAGCTTTCTTT.